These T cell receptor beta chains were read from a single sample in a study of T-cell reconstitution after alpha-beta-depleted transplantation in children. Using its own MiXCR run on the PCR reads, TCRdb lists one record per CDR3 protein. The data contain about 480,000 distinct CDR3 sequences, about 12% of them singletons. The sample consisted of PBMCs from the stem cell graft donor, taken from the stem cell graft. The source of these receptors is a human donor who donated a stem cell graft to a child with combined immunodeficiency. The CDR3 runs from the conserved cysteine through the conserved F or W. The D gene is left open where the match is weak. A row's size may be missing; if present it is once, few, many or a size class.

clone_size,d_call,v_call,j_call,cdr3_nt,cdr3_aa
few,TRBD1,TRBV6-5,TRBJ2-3,TGTGCCAGCAGTTACGATGGGCAGGGGGTGACAGATACGCAGTATTTT,CASSYDGQGVTDTQYF
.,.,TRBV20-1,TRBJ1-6,TGCAGTGCTAGAGGAAACACCTATAATTCACCCCTCCACTTT,CSARGNTYNSPLHF
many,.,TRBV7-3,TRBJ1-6,TGTGCCAGCAGCGTAACTACGCAATCACCCCTCCACTTT,CASSVTTQSPLHF
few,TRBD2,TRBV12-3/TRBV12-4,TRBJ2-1,TGTGCCAGCAGTCGACTAGCGGGGGAAGTCAATGAGCAGTTCTTC,CASSRLAGEVNEQFF
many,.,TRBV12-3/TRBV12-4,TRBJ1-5,TGTGCCAGCAGTGAGACAGGTTCCAGGCAGCCCCAGCATTTT,CASSETGSRQPQHF
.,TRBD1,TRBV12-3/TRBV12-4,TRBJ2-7,TGTGCCAGCAGTTTGGGACAGAACGCCGAGCAGTACTTC,CASSLGQNAEQYF
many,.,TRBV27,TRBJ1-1,TGTGCCAGCAGTTTCGGGCACAGCCTGAACACTGAAGCTTTCTTT,CASSFGHSLNTEAFF
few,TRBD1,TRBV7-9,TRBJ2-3,TGTGCCAGCAGGGCTGGGACAGGGGCAGATACGCAGTATTTT,CASRAGTGADTQYF
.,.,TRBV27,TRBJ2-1,TGTGCCAGCGCCCGGCAGATGACGCCCTCCGCCAATGAGCAGTTCTTC,CASARQMTPSANEQFF
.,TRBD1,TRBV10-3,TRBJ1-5,TGTGCCATCAGCAGGGGGCGCGGGCAGCCCCAGCATTTT,CAISRGRGQPQHF
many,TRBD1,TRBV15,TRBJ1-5,TGTGCCACCAGCAGAGGGAACAGGGGAAGCAATCAGCCCCAGCATTTT,CATSRGNRGSNQPQHF
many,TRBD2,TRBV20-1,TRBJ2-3,TGCAGTGCCCACGGGACTAGCGGGGTTGGAGATACGCAGTATTTT,CSAHGTSGVGDTQYF
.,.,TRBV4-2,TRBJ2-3,TGTGCCAGCAGCCAAGAGTCGGGGATGGGACGCACAGATACGCAGTATTTT,CASSQESGMGRTDTQYF
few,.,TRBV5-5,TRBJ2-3,TGTGCCAGCAGCTTGGCGGGGATGTCGGTGGTAGATACGCAGTATTTT,CASSLAGMSVVDTQYF
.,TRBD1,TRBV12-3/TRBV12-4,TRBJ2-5,TGTGCCAGCAGCCCGGACAGGAGGCTAGTCCAAGAGACCCAGTACTTC,CASSPDRRLVQETQYF
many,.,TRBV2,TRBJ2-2,TGTGCCACCTGGGCCGGGGAGCTGTTTTTT,CATWAGELFF
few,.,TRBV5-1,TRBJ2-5,TGCGCCAGCAGCTTAATGGGACGGCCTTACCAAGAGACCCAGTACTTC,CASSLMGRPYQETQYF
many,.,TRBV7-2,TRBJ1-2,TGTGCCAGCAGCTTAACACCTTCACCTGATGGCTACACCTTC,CASSLTPSPDGYTF
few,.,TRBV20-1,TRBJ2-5,TGCAGTGCTATTCTCCCCGGGGGTTTCCAAGAGACCCAGTACTTC,CSAILPGGFQETQYF
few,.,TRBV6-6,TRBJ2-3,TGTGCCAGCAAGAGGGGGACAGATACGCAGTATTTT,CASKRGTDTQYF